What follows are 12 T cell receptor beta chains derived from one specimen sequenced in a study of glioma-infiltrating T cells. Using RNA template, CDR3s of TCR alpha and beta were amplified with iRepertoire arm-PCR. TCRdb re-called the multiplex PCR reads through MiXCR, storing one row per CDR3 protein. The sample includes more than 100,000 distinct CDR3 sequences, 29% of them seen just once. The sample comprised glioma tissue, nonneoplastic brain tissue, or PBMCs (not recorded which). These receptors originate from a human donor with low-grade glioma or glioblastoma, undergoing nonglioma brain surgery, or in good health (not recorded which).

The table lists this clonotype with a few counts. The J gene is TRBJ2-2, the V gene TRBV12-3 or TRBV12-4; TRBD2 matches 7 bases. The length of the CDR3 is 15 residues. The junction had 5 bases not matched to a gene; V was cut back by 3 bases and J by 4 bases. The CDR3 sequence is CASSFSSGGTGELFF. The DNA of the CDR3 is TGTGCCAGCAGTTTTTCTAGCGGTGGCACCGGGGAGCTGTTTTTT.

This clonotype was counted only a few times. The chain links TRBV10-3 to TRBJ2-7; 11 nucleotides line up with TRBD2. This CDR3 comprises 15 residues. Looked up from germline, CDR1 is ENHRY and CDR2 is SYGVKD. V was clipped by 2 bases and J by 1 base; unmatched bases: 1. Here the CDR3 reads CAISETSGGSYEQYF. Written as DNA, the CDR3 is TGTGCCATCAGTGAGACTAGCGGGGGTTCCTACGAGCAGTACTTC.

This rearrangement joins TRBV9 to TRBJ1-1; D is unclear. The CDR3 has 15 residues. V gave up 0 bases and J gave up 0 bases, with 9 bases separating them. Germline V gene sequence: CDR1 SGDLS, CDR2 YYNGEE. DNA for the CDR3: TGTGCCAGCAGCGTAGGAGTGGTGATGAACACTGAAGCTTTCTTT. Translation: CASSVGVVMNTEAFF.

This clonotype appeared many times. The chain couples TRBV20-1 to TRBJ1-2; the D gene is possibly TRBD1 (5 bases). The V gene's germline CDR1 is DFQATT and CDR2 SNEGSKA (reference sequence). V gave up 5 bases and J gave up 8 bases, with 15 bases separating them. The CDR3 extends over 12 amino acids. CDR3 loop: CSAPVEGRGYTF. The CDR3 bases are TGCAGTGCTCCCGTTGAGGGGCGCGGCTACACCTTC.

This clonotype appeared a single time. V and J are TRBV12-3 or TRBV12-4 and TRBJ2-7; D remains unclear. There are 13 residues in the CDR3. Trimming cost V 2 bases and J 8 bases, with 13 bases left between them. DNA for the CDR3: TGTGCCAGCAGTTTACCGATAGGAGATAAGCAGTACTTC. Translating gives CASSLPIGDKQYF.

This clonotype was recorded once. A read error may be the cause here, since a much bigger clone is one base away. This chain uses TRBV18 with TRBJ1-1; no clear D gene. The germline V and J ends were trimmed by 0 bases and 0 bases, with 5 bases remaining between them. CDR3 length: 14 amino acids. Germline CDR1 KGHSH, CDR2 LQKENI. The CDR3 here is CASSPPAVNTEAFF. CDR3 in DNA: TGTGCCAGCTCACCACCGGCCGTGAACACTGAAGCTTTCTTT.

The table lists this clonotype with many counts. This chain connects TRBV6-1 to TRBJ2-7; 8 bases fit TRBD1. CDR3 length equals 13 residues. Germline assignment: CDR1 MNHNS and CDR2 SASEGT. Trimming took 6 bases from V and 6 from J; bases not matched to a gene: 7. The CDR3 nucleotides are TGTGCCAGCAGGTTACAGGGGGTCGGCGAGCAGTACTTC. As protein: CASRLQGVGEQYF.

This clonotype appeared many times. The chain combines TRBV30 with TRBJ2-3, with 12 positions matching TRBD2. The CDR3 covers 17 residues. The V segment lost 0 bases and the J segment 4 bases; nucleotides outside the gene matches: 8. The germline V gene encodes CDR1 GTSNPN and CDR2 SVGIG (reference sequence). The CDR3 DNA follows: TGTGCCTGGAGTGTACGCGGACTAGCGGGGTTTGCAGATACGCAGTATTTT. As protein: CAWSVRGLAGFADTQYF.

In this sample, this clonotype turned up many times. The J gene is TRBJ1-5, the V gene TRBV6-6; D gene unclear. V lost 2 bases and J lost 7, with 15 bases in between. Germline CDR1 is MNHNY and CDR2 is SVGAGI (reference sequence). This CDR3 contains 15 residues. The DNA for the CDR3 is TGTGCCAGCAGTTACAGTTCAGAAGGTGGACAGCCCCAGCATTTT. It translates to CASSYSSEGGQPQHF.

This clonotype was seen at least ten times. The chain joins TRBV28 to TRBJ1-1; TRBD1 agrees at 8 bases. The CDR3 has 14 amino acids. V gave up 6 bases and J gave up 5 bases; unmatched junction bases: 8. Germline CDR1 and CDR2: MDHEN and SYDVKM. The CDR3 DNA reads as TGTGCCAGCAGACGTACAGGGGGAAGGACTGAAGCTTTCTTT. It is translated as CASRRTGGRTEAFF.

There are a few counts of this clonotype. The J gene is TRBJ2-7, the V gene TRBV12-3 or TRBV12-4; D gene ambiguous. The CDR3 spans 14 residues. V was trimmed by 3 bases and J by 4 bases, leaving 13 bases between them. DNA of the CDR3: TGTGCCAGCAGTTTCGGAGAAGGCCGGTACGAGCAGTACTTC. Translated, it gives CASSFGEGRYEQYF.

The rearrangement joins TRBV29-1 to TRBJ2-3, with D unresolved. This CDR3 is 12 amino acids long. V gave up 8 bases and J gave up 3 bases, with 12 bases separating them. Germline CDR1 SQVTM, CDR2 ANQGSEA. The CDR3 DNA reads TGCAGCTCCGGGCTTACTACAGATACGCAGTATTTT. Translating gives CSSGLTTDTQYF.